These 18 T cell receptor gamma chains came from one sample sequenced in a study of Vδ1+ human thymocytes. Broader study findings: Highly polyclonal TRG and TRD repertoires with Gaussian CDR3 length distributions appeared in thymus.

Their recognized antigens are unknown. Sequences come from RNA converted to cDNA by reverse transcription. CDR3 amplicons came from multiplex PCR with pooled V-gene forward and constant-region reverse primers. TCRdb used CATT to re-call clones from the multiplex PCR reads. The sample carries fewer than 14,000 gamma-chain clones, around 45% recorded once. The sequenced sample consisted of Vdelta1+ gamma-delta thymocytes from the thymus. Subset indicated: FACS-sorted CD3+ TCRalphabeta- TCRVdelta1+ TCRVdelta2- thymocytes. The receptors were sampled from a boy younger than two who had congenital heart surgery.

J is TRGJ1 or TRGJ2 and V is TRGV9. This CDR3 comprises 11 residues. Germline-derived CDR1 and CDR2 are GITISATS and ISYDGTV (reference sequence). V was clipped by 8 bases and J by 6 bases; unmatched bases: 7. The CDR3: CALYVCYKKLF. The CDR3 DNA sequence: TGTGCCTTGTATGTTTGTTATAAGAAACTCTTT.

The V and J genes are TRGV5 and TRGJ1 or TRGJ2. No J gene is reported in TCRdb; it was inferred here by comparing the DNA with germline. The CDR3 is 13 amino acids. The ends lost 1 base at V and 5 bases at J; junction bases unmatched: 5. Germline assignment: CDR1 VINAFY and CDR2 YDVSNSKD. CDR3 coding DNA: TGTGCCACCTGGGACAGCCAGGATTATAAGAAACTCTTT. Translated, it gives CATWDSQDYKKLF.

This sequence joins TRGV9 and TRGJ1 or TRGJ2. The CDR3 contains 14 residues. V gave up 1 base and J gave up 2 bases; unmatched junction bases: 5. From germline, CDR1 is GITISATS and CDR2 ISYDGTV (reference sequence). The CDR3 DNA is TGTGCCTTGTGGGAGGTCGGGTATTATTATAAGAAACTCTTT. Residues: CALWEVGYYYKKLF.

This clone turned up a few times. This rearrangement joins TRGV8 to TRGJ1 or TRGJ2. The J segment lost 6 bases and the V segment lost 3 bases, leaving 8 bases of the junction unmatched. The length of the CDR3 is 13 residues. Germline V gives CDR1 VENAVY, CDR2 YDSYNSRV. The CDR3 loop is CATWDSLGYKKLF. The CDR3 coding sequence is TGTGCCACCTGGGATTCGTTGGGTTATAAGAAACTCTTT.

A note on this clone: The sample carries other DNA sequences with the same CDR3. The gene calls are TRGV9 and TRGJ1 or TRGJ2. Germline V lookup: CDR1 GITISATS, CDR2 ISYDGTV (reference sequence). The CDR3 covers 13 residues. With V trimmed by 1 base and J by 4 bases, 4 bases remained unmatched. In DNA, the CDR3 is TGTGCCTTGTGGGAGGTCGACTATTATAAGAAACTCTTT. Translated, it gives CALWEVDYYKKLF.

The gene calls are TRGV5 and TRGJ1 or TRGJ2. No J gene is reported in TCRdb; it was inferred here by comparing the DNA with germline. The CDR3 loop spans 12 amino acids. Losses at the gene ends were 4 bases for V and 10 bases for J; bases not matched to a gene: 10. Looked up from germline, CDR1 is VINAFY and CDR2 is YDVSNSKD. The CDR3 DNA follows: TGTGCCACCTGGGATTATACTGGGAAGAAACTCTTT. This codes for CATWDYTGKKLF.

The chain couples TRGV3 to TRGJ1 or TRGJ2. The J gene, absent from TCRdb, was called here by matching the DNA to germline. V lost 0 bases and J lost 8; bases outside the gene matches: 7. This CDR3 comprises 13 residues. CDR1 is VTNTFY, CDR2 YDVSTARD, per germline (reference sequence). The CDR3 reads CATWDRQADKKLF. The CDR3 DNA sequence: TGTGCCACCTGGGACAGGCAGGCTGATAAGAAACTCTTT.

The gene calls are TRGV3 and TRGJP2. TCRdb lists no J gene, so it was determined here by aligning the DNA to germline. The V and J ends lost 3 bases and 0 bases, in that order; junction bases with no gene match: 4. Germline V CDR1 and CDR2: VTNTFY, YDVSTARD (reference sequence). The CDR3 has 15 amino acids. As DNA, the CDR3 is TGTGCCACCTGGGACGGGAATAGTAGTGATTGGATCAAGACGTTT. It is translated as CATWDGNSSDWIKTF.

This chain joins TRGV9 and TRGJ1 or TRGJ2. TCRdb does not report a J gene; here it was assigned by matching the DNA to germline references. Germline V gene data show CDR1 as GITISATS and CDR2 as ISYDGTV (reference sequence). The junction had 9 bases not matched to a gene; V was cut back by 6 bases and J by 7 bases. The CDR3 extends over 12 amino acids. CDR3 bases: TGTGCCTTGTGGCCGGAGGGGTATAAGAAACTCTTT. This sequence encodes CALWPEGYKKLF.

V usage is TRGV3 and J usage is TRGJ1 or TRGJ2. The CDR3 is made up of 14 amino acids. Germline V CDR1 and CDR2: VTNTFY, YDVSTARD (reference sequence). V lost 0 bases, J lost 5 bases, and 7 bases stayed unmatched. The CDR3 bases are TGTGCCACCTGGGACAGGCGGAGGCATTATAAGAAACTCTTT. It codes for CATWDRRRHYKKLF.

In its sample, this clone was seen a few times. The chain combines TRGV3 with TRGJP1. The CDR3 spans 15 residues. The germline CDR1 and CDR2 sequences are VTNTFY and YDVSTARD (reference sequence). Trimming at V came to 0 bases and at J to 3 bases, leaving 4 bases not matched to a gene. For the CDR3, the DNA is TGTGCCACCTGGGACAGGCGGTCCACTGGTTGGTTCAAGATATTT. Residues: CATWDRRSTGWFKIF.

The rearrangement links TRGV4 to TRGJ1 or TRGJ2. Because TCRdb records no J gene, it was assigned here through a match of the DNA to germline. The CDR3 runs 14 residues. The germline gives CDR1 EGSTGY, CDR2 YDSYTSSV. J gave up 5 bases and V 3 bases, and 10 bases lay outside the gene matches. CDR3 sequence (DNA): TGTGCCACCTGGGATTATGGCAGGGATTATAAGAAACTCTTT. Encoded protein: CATWDYGRDYKKLF.

In this sample, this clone turned up a few times. This chain connects TRGV8 to TRGJ1 or TRGJ2. V shed 12 bases, J shed 8 bases, and the junction held 7 bases outside the gene matches. The germline V gene has CDR1 VENAVY and CDR2 YDSYNSRV. This CDR3 spans 9 amino acids. The CDR3 DNA sequence: TGTGCCTCGTGGGATAAGAAACTCTTT. This encodes CASWDKKLF.

The gene calls are TRGV3 and TRGJ1 or TRGJ2. V lost 3 bases, J lost 4 bases, and 6 bases stayed unmatched. The germline CDR1 and CDR2 sequences are VTNTFY and YDVSTARD (reference sequence). The CDR3 is 13 residues long. The DNA of the CDR3 is TGTGCCACCTGGGACCGAAAATATTATAAGAAACTCTTT. It specifies CATWDRKYYKKLF.

The V call is TRGV9, the J call TRGJ1 or TRGJ2. The CDR3 runs 14 residues. Germline assignment: CDR1 GITISATS and CDR2 ISYDGTV (reference sequence). J was trimmed by 1 base and V by 2 bases; bases with no gene match: 5. The CDR3 region is CALWEDRNYYKKLF. In DNA form, the CDR3 reads TGTGCCTTGTGGGAGGATCGAAATTATTATAAGAAACTCTTT.

The chain has TRGV9 and TRGJ1 or TRGJ2. Here the J gene came from matching the DNA to germline, since TCRdb omits it. CDR3 length: 18 amino acids. The germline CDR1 and CDR2 sequences are GITISATS and ISYDGTV (reference sequence). V trimming: 0 bases; J trimming: 12 bases; junction bases outside the gene matches: 26. Here the CDR3 reads CALWEVYFPPGLPRPKLF. Written as DNA, the CDR3 is TGTGCCTTGTGGGAGGTGTACTTTCCCCCCGGGCTGCCCCGTCCGAAACTCTTT.

The table lists this clone with a count of one. This chain joins TRGV9 and TRGJ1 or TRGJ2. As TCRdb names no J gene, one was assigned here on the basis of a DNA match to germline. The V and J ends lost 4 bases and 3 bases, in that order; junction bases with no gene match: 6. The germline gives CDR1 GITISATS, CDR2 ISYDGTV (reference sequence). The CDR3 contains 13 residues. CDR3 bases: TGTGCCTTGTGGGAAGGATCTTATTATAAGAAACTCTTT. It codes for CALWEGSYYKKLF.

Remarks on this clone: The identical CDR3 is also encoded by other nucleotide sequences in the sample. V and J are TRGV3 and TRGJP2. The J gene is absent in TCRdb and was assigned here via DNA matching to germline. The CDR3 contains 14 residues. CDR1 and CDR2 from the germline V gene are VTNTFY and YDVSTARD (reference sequence). V shed 1 base, J shed 5 bases, and the junction held 4 bases outside the gene matches. In nucleotides, the CDR3 is TGTGCCACCTGGGACAGATCGAGTGATTGGATCAAGACGTTT. Protein: CATWDRSSDWIKTF.